Here is one T cell receptor beta chain with its context. Its antigen remains unidentified. This sample was included in a study of cytomegalovirus exposure and HLA in healthy donors. The study, taken as a whole, reports: Follow-up analysis found HLA locus-dependent TCR association rates, highest for DRB1 and lowest for HLA-C. In a later analysis, at a false discovery rate of 0.05, about 15,000 TCR beta sequences were associated with HLA alleles. Per a prior analysis, the majority of TCR beta V segments were productive roughly 90% or roughly 30% of the time. Apparent HLA restriction characterized most CMV-associated TCR beta chains in a later analysis.

The PCR employed 60 Vbeta primers together with 13 Jbeta primers. Sequencing was performed with immunoSEQ multiplex PCR; in TCRdb, only in-frame clones are kept and a portion is missing. The sample yields approximately 180,000 clones, just over 70% seen once. The CDR3 has 14 residues. Trimming left V 0 bases short and J 4 bases short, with 12 bases between. Germline V lookup: CDR1 SQVTM, CDR2 ANQGSEA. Sequencing used PBMCs. This chain joins TRBV29-1 and TRBJ1-1; D is possibly TRBD1 (5 bases). The clonotype was recovered from a human donor in good health. The CDR3 DNA reads as TGCAGCGTTGAAGATCCCGGGGGAGGCACTGAAGCTTTCTTT. Amino acid sequence: CSVEDPGGGTEAFF.